This T cell receptor (beta chain) was documented in a study of blood T cell repertoires in COVID-19. Background on the study: Samples representing acute and convalescent COVID-19 were sourced from the United States, Italy and Spain. From T cells, B-cell-depleted T cells, or PBMCs came the material, which was cDNA or gDNA.

CDR3 length equals 14 residues. Germline assignment: CDR1 SNHLY and CDR2 FYNNEI. V was cut by 7 bases and J by 2 bases, with 14 bases left in between. This clone occurred once. Methods used by the authors: Reference gene primer amplification in the assay estimated nucleated cell counts. Assay used: immunoSEQ multiplex PCR; TCRdb lists only in-frame clones, some missing. V and J calls and clone size follow that table, whereas D and trimming were derived from the DNA. The table lists around 230,000 clones, roughly 89% of them singletons. Material for sequencing was peripheral blood. The chain has TRBV2 and TRBJ1-2, with D perhaps TRBD1 (5 bases). The TCR sequence derives from a man aged 25-40 years who had recovered from COVID-19. CDR3 nucleotide sequence: TGTGCCAGCATCCCCACAACAGGCAACTATGGCTACACCTTC. This encodes CASIPTTGNYGYTF.